The 2 T cell receptor beta chains given below trace back to one sample, sequenced in a study of preoperative IRX-2 immunotherapy in early breast cancer. Treatment given: preoperative locoregional IRX-2 cytokine immunotherapy. This table comes from immunoSEQ multiplex PCR, and its TCRdb copy is limited to in-frame clones, with some not included. In the table there are tens of thousands of clones, approximately 89% of which are singletons. The sample consisted of tumor tissue, taken after IRX-2 immunotherapy. These receptors originate from a human donor with breast cancer.

CDR3: CASSSWDRGFSGNTIYF. The CDR3 DNA sequence: TGTGCCAGCAGCTCTTGGGACAGGGGCTTCTCTGGAAACACCATATATTTT. The chain couples TRBV7-7 to TRBJ1-3; 10 bases align to TRBD1. The J segment lost 0 bases and the V segment lost 4 bases, leaving 6 bases of the junction unmatched. There are 17 residues in the CDR3. The germline V gene has CDR1 SSHAT and CDR2 FNYEAQ (reference sequence). The full variable domain, rest sourced from reference TRBV7-7 and TRBJ1-3, is GAGVSQSPRYKVTKRGQDVTLRCDPISSHATLYWYQQALGQGPEFLTYFNYEAQPDKSGLPSDRFSAERPEGSISTLTIQRTEQRDSAMYRCASSSWDRGFSGNTIYFGEGSWLTVV.

The V call is TRBV7-1, the J call TRBJ2-2; tentatively, D is TRBD1 (6 bases). TRBV7-1 is noted as an ORF with a role that remains uncertain. The CDR3 sequence is 19 residues long. V dropped 4 bases and J dropped 4 bases, with 25 bases sitting between them. The CDR3 DNA sequence: TGTGCCAGCAGCTTCGACCGGGACATCTACCCAGAGGGCACCGGGGAGCTGTTTTTT. Translating gives CASSFDRDIYPEGTGELFF.